The 31 T cell receptor beta chains presented below share a single source sample, sequenced in a study of identical twins. TCRdb recomputed calls from the 5' RACE reads with MiXCR, one row per CDR3 protein. Of just over 500,000 distinct CDR3 sequences in the sample, 22% were seen once. A further study also used this sample, focusing on T cells expressing NK-cell markers.

The sample was CD4+ T cells sorted from blood. The receptors were gathered from a woman under 30 in good health.

The chain couples TRBV20-1 to TRBJ2-1; D possibly corresponds to TRBD2 (7 bases). V dropped 0 bases and J dropped 6 bases, with 18 bases sitting between them. The CDR3 loop spans 16 amino acids. CDR1 DFQATT and CDR2 SNEGSKA come from the germline V gene (reference sequence). CDR3 nucleotides: TGCAGTGCTAGAGATGTTTTCGGCGGGGGCCGCAATGAGCAGTTCTTC. Translated: CSARDVFGGGRNEQFF.

This chain's CDR3 is CASSLIGTGDGYTF. The CDR3 DNA is TGTGCCAGCAGCTTAATCGGAACAGGGGATGGCTACACCTTC. The chain links TRBV7-9 to TRBJ1-2; 7 nucleotides agree with TRBD1. Germline CDR1 reads SEHNR; CDR2 reads FQNEAQ (reference sequence). The CDR3 totals 14 residues. Trimming took 2 bases from V and 6 from J; bases not matched to a gene: 6.

This clonotype was found a few times. The V and J genes are TRBV20-1 and TRBJ1-5; D is perhaps TRBD1 (6 bases). Trimming removed 1 base at V and 8 bases at J, with 24 bases between. The V gene's germline CDR1 is DFQATT and CDR2 SNEGSKA (reference sequence). This CDR3 has 17 amino acids. Here the CDR3 reads CSARGVGAGHAGEPQHF. The CDR3 DNA follows: TGCAGTGCTAGAGGGGTCGGGGCGGGACACGCCGGGGAGCCCCAGCATTTT.

This clonotype was found a few times. The chain carries TRBV12-3 or TRBV12-4 and TRBJ2-7; 8 bases are a match to TRBD1. Losses at the gene ends were 5 bases for V and 9 bases for J; bases not matched to a gene: 6. The CDR3 runs to 12 residues. As DNA, the CDR3 is TGTGCCAGCAGTGTCGCCAGGGGGCGGCAGTACTTC. Translated, it gives CASSVARGRQYF.

This sequence joins TRBV25-1 and TRBJ2-7, with TRBD1 matching over 9 bases. This CDR3 is 11 amino acids long. Trimming cost V 8 bases and J 8 bases; bases outside gene matches: 4. The germline gives CDR1 MGHDK, CDR2 SYGVNS. CDR3 loop: CASGQGRQQYF. The CDR3 DNA follows: TGTGCCAGCGGACAGGGGAGGCAGCAGTACTTC.

This clonotype was seen many times. This chain connects TRBV12-3 or TRBV12-4 to TRBJ2-5; a weak D match, TRBD1 (5 bases). There are 14 residues in the CDR3. V was cut by 5 bases and J by 5 bases, with 15 bases left in between. The CDR3 nucleotides read TGTGCCAGCAGTACGACAGACCTTGGGGAGACCCAGTACTTC. Protein: CASSTTDLGETQYF.

In this sample, this clonotype turned up a few times. The chain uses TRBV10-1 and TRBJ2-1; 13 bases align to TRBD2. J gave up 5 bases and V 4 bases, and 11 bases lay outside the gene matches. There are 18 residues in the CDR3. Germline-derived CDR1 and CDR2 are WNHNN and SYGVQD (reference sequence). The chain's CDR3 is CASSGTSGGDTLDNEQFF. In nucleotides, the CDR3 is TGCGCCAGCAGTGGGACTAGCGGGGGTGACACCTTGGACAATGAGCAGTTCTTC.

The chain couples TRBV20-1 to TRBJ2-3, with 12 bases fitting TRBD2. Germline CDR1 is DFQATT and CDR2 is SNEGSKA (reference sequence). V trimming: 6 bases; J trimming: 4 bases; junction bases outside the gene matches: 8. This CDR3 has 15 amino acids. CDR3 DNA: TGCAGTGCCACCGCGACTAGCGGGAGTGCAGATACGCAGTATTTT. Protein product: CSATATSGSADTQYF.

This clonotype was observed a handful of times. The chain employs TRBV4-2 and TRBJ2-1; 7 nucleotides align to TRBD2. The trim removed 0 bases at V and 14 bases at J, leaving 10 bases unmatched. Germline CDR1 LGHNA, CDR2 YNFKEQ. This CDR3 has 14 amino acids. In DNA, the CDR3 is TGTGCCAGCAGCCAAGATTATTCCACTAGCGTTGAGTTCTTC. Translation: CASSQDYSTSVEFF.

The genes are TRBV6-1 and TRBJ1-2, with TRBD1 identical over 8 bases. This CDR3 region has 18 residues. Germline V lookup: CDR1 MNHNS, CDR2 SASEGT. J was trimmed by 7 bases and V by 3 bases; bases with no gene match: 19. The CDR3 loop reads CASSDLSPSLDRVRGYTF. The CDR3 coding sequence is TGTGCCAGCAGTGATCTATCACCCTCCCTGGACAGGGTCCGTGGCTACACCTTC.

The chain combines TRBV5-1 with TRBJ2-1; D might be TRBD1 (6 bases). V dropped 4 bases and J dropped 0 bases, with 14 bases sitting between them. Germline assignment: CDR1 SGHRS and CDR2 YFSETQ. This CDR3 has 16 amino acids. CDR3 nucleotide sequence: TGCGCCAGCAGCAGACGACAGGTCCGCTCCTACAATGAGCAGTTCTTC. As protein: CASSRRQVRSYNEQFF.

This clonotype has only a few counts. The V and J genes are TRBV12-3 or TRBV12-4 and TRBJ2-7, with TRBD2 as a possible D gene (5 bases). The CDR3 contains 14 residues. Trimming took 7 bases from V and 2 from J, leaving 15 bases between them. The CDR3 DNA is TGTGCCAGCACGAATAGCGTGCCTCCCTACGAGCAGTACTTC. The encoded protein is CASTNSVPPYEQYF.

Many counts were recorded for this clonotype. The V gene is TRBV12-3 or TRBV12-4, the J gene TRBJ2-1; possibly TRBD2 for D (5 bases). This CDR3 contains 14 residues. The V gene lost 1 base and the J gene lost 9 bases, with 13 bases spanning the gap. The CDR3 is CASSLGTESGEQFF. CDR3 DNA: TGTGCCAGCAGTTTAGGGACTGAGAGCGGTGAGCAGTTCTTC.

This clonotype has ten or more counts. The chain recombines TRBV12-3 or TRBV12-4 with TRBJ1-1; D not resolved. The CDR3 has 16 amino acids. Trimming removed 4 bases from V and 4 bases from J, with 19 bases in between. CDR3 sequence (DNA): TGTGCCAGCAGTTCCTACAGAGGGTCTGTGGGCACTGAAGCTTTCTTT. It encodes CASSSYRGSVGTEAFF.

The chain joins TRBV6-5 to TRBJ2-5; 11 positions match TRBD2. Germline-derived CDR1 and CDR2 are MNHEY and SVGAGI. Unmatched junction bases numbered 7, after V lost 0 bases and J lost 7 bases. The CDR3 is 16 residues long. The CDR3 sequence is CASSYSFLAGGGTQYF. Written as DNA, the CDR3 is TGTGCCAGCAGTTACTCGTTTCTAGCGGGGGGAGGGACCCAGTACTTC.

This clonotype showed up just a few times. The J gene is TRBJ2-1, the V gene TRBV15, with D unresolved. Trimming removed 2 bases at V and 8 bases at J, with 13 bases between. CDR3 size: 14 residues. The germline gives CDR1 LNHNV, CDR2 YYDKDF (reference sequence). For the CDR3, the DNA is TGTGCCACCAGCAGACCCGGCCTATTTTATGAGCAGTTCTTC. Its translation: CATSRPGLFYEQFF.

This clonotype appeared a few times. This sequence joins TRBV20-1 and TRBJ1-4; 8 positions match TRBD1. In germline, CDR1 is DFQATT, CDR2 SNEGSKA (reference sequence). V dropped 3 bases and J dropped 10; count of bases not matched to a gene: 13. CDR3 length equals 15 residues. DNA for the CDR3: TGCAGTGCTAGTTGGGTTTGGCAGGGGGCCGTAAAACTGTTTTTT. Translated: CSASWVWQGAVKLFF.

Ten or more counts support this clonotype. The chain recombines TRBV18 with TRBJ2-1; maybe TRBD1 (5 bases). V was clipped by 6 bases and J by 6 bases, with 18 bases between them. The CDR3 runs to 15 residues. Germline V gene data show CDR1 as KGHSH and CDR2 as LQKENI. Here the CDR3 reads CASSSQEGAGNEQFF. The CDR3 DNA reads as TGTGCCAGCTCCTCCCAGGAAGGGGCAGGCAATGAGCAGTTCTTC.

This clonotype was observed a few times. The J gene is TRBJ2-1, the V gene TRBV29-1, with D perhaps being TRBD1 or TRBD2 (5 bases each). CDR3 length equals 11 residues. Germline-derived CDR1 and CDR2 are SQVTM and ANQGSEA. V lost 4 bases and J lost 12, with 13 bases in between. CDR3 protein: CSVAPGTGQFF. The CDR3 coding sequence is TGCAGCGTTGCCCCCGGGACGGGGCAGTTCTTC.

This clonotype was counted many times. This chain uses TRBV5-1 with TRBJ2-7; D ambiguous. V was trimmed by 1 base and J by 5 bases, leaving 13 bases between them. The CDR3 length is 14 residues. CDR1 SGHRS and CDR2 YFSETQ come from the germline V gene. The CDR3 protein is CASSLISMSHEQYF. The CDR3 DNA follows: TGCGCCAGCAGCTTGATAAGTATGAGCCACGAGCAGTACTTC.

This clonotype has only a few counts. The V gene is TRBV20-1, the J gene TRBJ2-3; D remains unclear. Between the trimmed V and J ends, which lost 1 base and 4 bases, there was a span of 9 bases. CDR1 and CDR2 from the germline V gene are DFQATT and SNEGSKA (reference sequence). The CDR3 totals 13 residues. Here the CDR3 reads CSARVGAPDTQYF. CDR3 bases: TGCAGTGCTAGAGTAGGCGCCCCAGATACGCAGTATTTT.

This clonotype has more than one count but fewer than ten. The chain employs TRBV7-2 and TRBJ2-5, with TRBD2 identical over 7 bases. CDR3 length: 16 residues. Germline V lookup: CDR1 SGHTA, CDR2 FQGNSA. V dropped 5 bases and J dropped 3; count of bases not matched to a gene: 12. The CDR3 is CASSEIPGTNKETQYF. CDR3 in DNA: TGTGCCAGCAGCGAGATACCCGGGACTAATAAAGAGACCCAGTACTTC.

This sequence joins TRBV30 and TRBJ2-3, with a tentative D call TRBD2 (6 bases). V lost 0 bases, J lost 4 bases, and 8 bases lay in between. The V gene's germline CDR1 is GTSNPN and CDR2 SVGIG (reference sequence). The CDR3 spans 13 residues. The CDR3 nucleotides read TGTGCCTGGAGTGTGGGGGGAGCAGATACGCAGTATTTT. It translates to CAWSVGGADTQYF.

This CDR3 is CASRTRSRGASYEQYF. The DNA of the CDR3 is TGTGCCAGCAGGACAAGATCGCGGGGGGCCAGCTACGAGCAGTACTTC. The V call is TRBV6-2 or TRBV6-3, the J call TRBJ2-7; TRBD2 agrees at 8 bases. V shed 6 bases and J 3 bases; nucleotides not matched to a gene: 13. This CDR3 has 16 amino acids. CDR1 MNHEY and CDR2 SVGEGT come from the germline V gene.

This clonotype was recorded many times. V and J are TRBV15 and TRBJ1-1; TRBD1 is a possible D gene (6 bases). The CDR3 totals 14 residues. The V gene lost 11 bases and the J gene lost 1 base, with 17 bases spanning the gap. Looked up from germline, CDR1 is LNHNV and CDR2 is YYDKDF (reference sequence). CDR3 sequence (DNA): TGTGCCGCCACCTCGGGGGCAGCGAACACTGAAGCTTTCTTT. Translating gives CAATSGAANTEAFF.

The rearrangement uses TRBV7-9 and TRBJ2-1, with TRBD2 matching 9 bases. Per the germline V gene, CDR1 is SEHNR and CDR2 is FQNEAQ (reference sequence). There are 16 residues in the CDR3. V shed 5 bases and J 7 bases; nucleotides not matched to a gene: 12. CDR3 bases: TGTGCCAGCAGCACACGACTAGCGGTTGGCCGGAATGAGCAGTTCTTC. Translation: CASSTRLAVGRNEQFF.

V is TRBV28 and J is TRBJ1-2, with D unclear. The CDR3 contains 14 residues. Per germline, CDR1 MDHEN and CDR2 SYDVKM. Deletions cut 5 bases from V and 2 bases from J, with 12 bases between. The CDR3 DNA reads TGTGCCAGCAGTACCTCCCCAGGAAACTATGGCTACACCTTC. Translated, it gives CASSTSPGNYGYTF.

This clonotype was observed a handful of times. The chain links TRBV20-1 to TRBJ2-3; the match to TRBD2 covers 13 bases. With 6 bases clipped from V and 5 bases from J, the junction kept 5 bases outside the gene matches. Germline CDR1 and CDR2: DFQATT and SNEGSKA (reference sequence). The CDR3 is 14 amino acids. For the CDR3, the DNA is TGCAGTGCCAAACTAGCGGGGGGGAGAGATACGCAGTATTTT. Translation: CSAKLAGGRDTQYF.

The chain employs TRBV9 and TRBJ2-2; D uncertain. V gave up 0 bases and J gave up 5 bases, with 11 bases separating them. This CDR3 region has 15 residues. Germline CDR1 is SGDLS and CDR2 is YYNGEE. CDR3: CASSVDFYPTGELFF. CDR3 in DNA: TGTGCCAGCAGCGTAGATTTCTATCCGACCGGGGAGCTGTTTTTT.

The rearrangement links TRBV27 to TRBJ2-7, with D possibly matching TRBD2 (5 bases). The germline V gene has CDR1 MNHEY and CDR2 SMNVEV (reference sequence). V lost 5 bases, J lost 0 bases, and 14 bases lay in between. The CDR3 has 15 amino acids. CDR3 protein: CASSLKRTVSYEQYF. The CDR3 DNA reads TGTGCCAGCAGTCTAAAGAGGACTGTCTCCTACGAGCAGTACTTC.

This clonotype has just a few counts. V and J are TRBV9 and TRBJ1-1; weak D call: TRBD1 (6 bases). Germline-derived CDR1 and CDR2 are SGDLS and YYNGEE. The CDR3 covers 14 residues. V lost 3 bases and J 7 bases, leaving 16 bases between the germline ends. CDR3: CASSGTSRGSEAFF. The DNA for the CDR3 is TGTGCCAGCAGCGGGACTTCCAGGGGTAGTGAAGCTTTCTTT.